This T cell receptor beta chain was obtained from a study of Ad26.COV2.S vaccination and SARS-CoV-2 variants. V was pared by 5 bases and J by 0 bases, with 10 bases between. The CDR3 has 14 residues. The germline CDR1 and CDR2 sequences are PRHDT and FYEKMQ (reference sequence). Turning to this clone: Its antigen remains unidentified.

Study outcomes and limitations: There was a possibility that the TCR breadth and depth analyses underestimated total T cell responses. After vaccination, substantial breadth of spike-specific CD8+ and CD4+ responses was reported. Non-spike TCR breadth showed similarity between vaccine and placebo recipients.

Here immunoSEQ multiplex PCR was the method, and the copy in TCRdb shows in-frame clones only, minus some. The table lists roughly 380,000 clones, roughly 94% of them singletons. The chain joins TRBV13 to TRBJ1-1; the D is unclear. The sample in question was peripheral blood, obtained after recovery from COVID-19. The TCR sequence derives from a human donor who had recovered from COVID-19. DNA for the CDR3: TGTGCCAGCAGCCCCCGGCACATGAACACTGAAGCTTTCTTT. Protein product: CASSPRHMNTEAFF.